The present T cell receptor beta chain was sequenced within a study of T cell changes during pregnancy in multiple sclerosis. In this sample, this clone turned up a few times. This CDR3 comprises 14 residues. V shed 5 bases and J shed 6 bases, with 16 bases lying between them. CDR1 MGHRA and CDR2 YSYEKL come from the germline V gene. Method: immunoSEQ multiplex PCR; TCRdb's copy keeps in-frame clones and lacks some. The profile shows roughly 23,000 clones, 80% to 90% of them singletons. The specimen was CD4+ T cells from peripheral blood mononuclear cells, collected in the first trimester of pregnancy. V usage is TRBV4-1 and J usage is TRBJ1-2; D perhaps matches TRBD1 (5 bases). This TCR came from a female donor in good health, enrolled as a control in a pregnancy study. CDR3 bases: TGCGCCAGCAGCTCAATGGGGGGATCGGATGGCTACACCTTC. It encodes CASSSMGGSDGYTF.